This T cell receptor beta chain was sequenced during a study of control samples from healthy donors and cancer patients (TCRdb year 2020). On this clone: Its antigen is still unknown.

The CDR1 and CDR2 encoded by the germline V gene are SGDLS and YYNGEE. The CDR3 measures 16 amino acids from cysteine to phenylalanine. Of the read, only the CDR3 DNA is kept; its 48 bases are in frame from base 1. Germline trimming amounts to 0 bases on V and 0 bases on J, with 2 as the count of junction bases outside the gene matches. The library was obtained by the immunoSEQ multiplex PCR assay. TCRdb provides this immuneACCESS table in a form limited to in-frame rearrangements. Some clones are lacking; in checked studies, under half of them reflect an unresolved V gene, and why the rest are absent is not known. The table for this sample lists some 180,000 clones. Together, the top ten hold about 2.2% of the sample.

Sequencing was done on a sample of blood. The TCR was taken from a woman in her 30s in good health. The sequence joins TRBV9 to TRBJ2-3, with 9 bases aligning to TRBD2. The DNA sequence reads TGTGCCAGCAGCGTAGATGCGGGGGGGAGCACAGATACGCAGTATTTT. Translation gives CASSVDAGGSTDTQYF.